Sequencing of this TCR beta chain was carried out in a study of T cell repertoires in cytomegalovirus infection. Turning to the study itself: HLA-B-restricted CMV epitopes that are well studied, plus recently identified HLA-C-restricted ones, were used by the study. In public TCR beta signatures, there were indications of both CMV infection and matching HLA type. Study conclusions and caveats: People with CMV and the relevant HLA were identified by cumulative public TCR beta family frequency. Predominance within the ex vivo response was attributable to HLA-C-restricted CMV-specific TCR beta clonotypes.

This CDR3 contains 15 residues. Germline values: CDR1 LNHDA, CDR2 SQIVND (reference sequence). J gave up 4 bases and V 2 bases, and 4 bases lay outside the gene matches. Each CDR3 protein is one row after TCRdb ran MiXCR on the reads. The repertoire holds about 340,000 distinct CDR3 sequences, with about 27% as singletons. This clonotype was seen once. Antigen specificity is unknown. This clonotype was sampled from a human donor in good health (CMV status not recorded). Some clones in this sample may be carry-over from other donors' samples. The sample here was cultured PBMCs, taken from culture after CMV antigen stimulation. This rearrangement joins TRBV19 to TRBJ2-3; TRBD1 aligns across 9 bases. The CDR3 protein is CASSISGTGPDTQYF. The CDR3 DNA sequence: TGTGCCAGTAGTATATCAGGGACAGGGCCAGATACGCAGTATTTT.